This paragraph reports one T cell receptor beta chain. The source of the sample is a study of T cells in women clearing cervical HPV infection. The assay was immunoSEQ multiplex PCR, and TCRdb's table has in-frame clones only and misses some. The clone table shows some 39,000 clones, with the ten largest holding roughly 6%. The sample taken for sequencing was blood buffy coat. This clonotype was sampled from a woman between 18 and 69 years old with a cervical HPV16 infection that either progressed to CIN3+ or cleared (not recorded which).

This chain's CDR3 is CASSPEGLSGNTIYF. CDR3 bases read: TGTGCCAGCTCACCTGAGGGTCTCTCTGGAAACACC. The V and J genes are TRBV18 and TRBJ1-3; D uncertain. The CDR3 end falls 3 residues outside the read, so it is completed with the germline J gene. Deletions cut 3 bases from V and 0 bases from J, with 9 bases between. This CDR3 is built from 15 residues. CDR1 and CDR2 from the germline V gene are KGHSH and LQKENI.